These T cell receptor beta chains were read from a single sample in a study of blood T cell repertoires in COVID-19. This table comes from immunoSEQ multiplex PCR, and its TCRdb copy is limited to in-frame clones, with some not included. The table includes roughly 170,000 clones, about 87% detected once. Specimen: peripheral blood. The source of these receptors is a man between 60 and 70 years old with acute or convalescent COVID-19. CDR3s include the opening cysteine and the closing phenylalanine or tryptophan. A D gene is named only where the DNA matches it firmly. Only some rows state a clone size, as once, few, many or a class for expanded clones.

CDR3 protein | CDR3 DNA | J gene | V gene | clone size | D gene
CASSPSGRGGETQYF | TGTGCCAGCAGCCCTAGCGGGAGAGGGGGGGAGACCCAGTACTTC | TRBJ2-5 | TRBV7-7 | NA | TRBD2
CASSSHKRYSNQPQHF | TGTGCCAGCAGCTCCCATAAACGGTATAGCAATCAGCCCCAGCATTTT | TRBJ1-5 | TRBV7-8 | NA | NA
CASSLQGVTGELFF | TGTGCCAGCAGCTTACAAGGGGTTACCGGGGAGCTGTTTTTT | TRBJ2-2 | TRBV7-9 | NA | NA
CAWSVNFSRDRGYGYTF | TGTGCCTGGAGTGTAAACTTTAGCCGGGACAGGGGATATGGCTACACCTTC | TRBJ1-2 | TRBV30 | NA | TRBD1
CASTRSGNQPQHF | TGTGCCAGCACCAGGTCGGGGAATCAGCCCCAGCATTTT | TRBJ1-5 | TRBV6-6 | NA | NA
CASSPREVGNTIYF | TGTGCCAGCAGCCCTCGAGAAGTGGGAAACACCATATATTTT | TRBJ1-3 | TRBV3-1/TRBV3-2 | NA | NA
CASRGGPYEQYF | TGTGCCAGTCGTGGCGGGCCATACGAGCAGTACTTC | TRBJ2-7 | TRBV19 | few | NA
CASSSQGMRGYTF | TGTGCCAGCAGTTCCCAGGGGATGCGTGGCTACACCTTC | TRBJ1-2 | TRBV27 | NA | NA
CASGVGTSNEKLFF | TGTGCCTCCGGAGTTGGGACAAGCAATGAAAAACTGTTTTTT | TRBJ1-4 | TRBV7-9 | NA | NA
CASSDSIAGGPPGELFF | TGTGCCAGCAGTGACTCGATAGCGGGAGGCCCCCCCGGGGAGCTGTTTTTT | TRBJ2-2 | TRBV6-4 | NA | TRBD2
CASSLRLGGTGELFF | TGTGCCAGCAGCCTCCGACTAGGAGGTACCGGGGAGCTGTTTTTT | TRBJ2-2 | TRBV5-4 | once | NA
CATSSTPGLAGGETQYF | TGTGCCACCAGTTCCACCCCCGGGCTAGCGGGAGGCGAGACCCAGTACTTC | TRBJ2-5 | TRBV24-1 | NA | TRBD2
CSASYRGTGNTIYF | TGCAGTGCTAGTTACAGGGGGACTGGAAACACCATATATTTT | TRBJ1-3 | TRBV20-1 | NA | TRBD1
CASSTSPGTGNGYTF | TGTGCCAGCAGCACTAGTCCCGGGACAGGGAATGGCTACACCTTC | TRBJ1-2 | TRBV7-6 | few | TRBD1
CASSFPSAVYNSPLHF | TGTGCCAGCAGTTTCCCCTCGGCGGTATATAATTCACCCCTCCACTTT | TRBJ1-6 | TRBV28 | NA | NA
CASSLADMTGTPNTEAFF | TGTGCCAGCAGCTTAGCCGACATGACAGGGACTCCGAACACTGAAGCTTTCTTT | TRBJ1-1 | TRBV11-3 | NA | TRBD1
CAGDRAYTGELFF | TGTGCCGGGGACAGGGCGTACACCGGGGAGCTGTTTTTT | TRBJ2-2 | TRBV30 | once | TRBD1
CASSNGGTDYGYTF | TGTGCCAGCAGTAATGGAGGGACAGACTATGGCTACACCTTC | TRBJ1-2 | TRBV9 | NA | TRBD1
CASSPIGGGQIKTQYF | TGTGCCAGCAGCCCCATAGGCGGGGGGCAAATAAAGACCCAGTACTTC | TRBJ2-5 | TRBV5-4 | NA | TRBD2
CASSFDFSGRETQYF | TGTGCCAGCAGCTTCGACTTTAGCGGGAGAGAGACCCAGTACTTC | TRBJ2-5 | TRBV7-3 | NA | TRBD2
CASSSGGLEQYF | TGTGCCAGCAGTTCGGGGGGGCTGGAGCAGTATTTT | TRBJ2-3 | TRBV5-5 | NA | TRBD2
CASTPLRGRQDTGELFF | TGTGCCAGCACCCCCCTGAGAGGGAGGCAAGACACCGGGGAGCTGTTTTTT | TRBJ2-2 | TRBV5-4 | NA | NA
CASSSNGGDTQYF | TGTGCCAGCTCATCTAACGGGGGAGATACGCAGTATTTT | TRBJ2-3 | TRBV18 | NA | NA
CAWRGRGFKYGYTF | TGTGCCTGGAGAGGCAGGGGATTTAAATATGGCTACACCTTC | TRBJ1-2 | TRBV30 | NA | NA
CASKQERQPQHF | TGTGCCAGTAAACAGGAAAGACAGCCCCAGCATTTT | TRBJ1-5 | TRBV19 | NA | NA
CATSEPGLAGMETQYF | TGTGCCACCAGTGAACCCGGACTAGCGGGGATGGAGACCCAGTACTTC | TRBJ2-5 | TRBV24-1 | NA | TRBD2
CASSSPGGNTGELFF | TGTGCCAGCAGCTCACCAGGGGGGAACACCGGGGAGCTGTTTTTT | TRBJ2-2 | TRBV11-3 | NA | TRBD1
CASSKQGAIRDTEAFF | TGTGCCAGCAGCAAACAGGGGGCAATAAGGGACACTGAAGCTTTCTTT | TRBJ1-1 | TRBV11-3 | NA | TRBD1
CASRKSGTGENIQYF | TGTGCCAGCAGAAAATCCGGGACAGGCGAAAACATTCAGTACTTC | TRBJ2-4 | TRBV5-6 | NA | TRBD1
CASSDQGASYNEQFF | TGCGCCAGCAGCGACCAGGGGGCTTCCTACAATGAGCAGTTCTTC | TRBJ2-1 | TRBV5-1 | NA | TRBD1
CASSWVRDRGRRSGNTIYF | TGTGCCAGTAGTTGGGTACGGGACAGGGGGCGCCGCTCTGGAAACACCATATATTTT | TRBJ1-3 | TRBV19 | NA | TRBD1
CATSTSGSSNEQFF | TGTGCCACCTCAACTAGCGGGAGCAGCAATGAGCAGTTCTTC | TRBJ2-1 | TRBV9 | NA | TRBD2
CASSGEKEYGYTF | TGTGCCAGCAGCGGGGAAAAGGAATATGGCTACACCTTC | TRBJ1-2 | TRBV2 | NA | NA
CARGRTDNSPLHF | TGTGCCAGAGGGCGGACAGATAATTCACCCCTCCACTTT | TRBJ1-6 | TRBV2 | NA | NA
CASSRDTATNEKLFF | TGTGCCAGCAGCCGCGACACAGCAACTAATGAAAAACTGTTTTTT | TRBJ1-4 | TRBV3-1/TRBV3-2 | once | NA
CASSQGGRGNTEAFF | TGTGCCAGCAGTCAGGGAGGGCGGGGAAACACTGAAGCTTTCTTT | TRBJ1-1 | TRBV7-2 | NA | NA
CASSRDQGANYGYTF | TGTGCCAGCTCCCGGGACCAGGGGGCGAACTATGGCTACACCTTC | TRBJ1-2 | TRBV18 | NA | TRBD1
CASSLGHNRGPLGSSEQYF | TGTGCCAGCAGCTTAGGTCACAACAGGGGCCCCTTGGGGTCCTCCGAGCAGTACTTC | TRBJ2-7 | TRBV7-6 | many | TRBD1
CASSLRGGNEKLFF | TGTGCCAGCAGTTTAAGGGGTGGCAATGAAAAACTGTTTTTT | TRBJ1-4 | TRBV27 | NA | NA
CASSNRGNTGGLFF | TGCGCCAGCAGCAATCGAGGGAACACCGGGGGGCTGTTTTTT | TRBJ2-2 | TRBV5-1 | NA | NA
CASSLKWPEAFF | TGTGCCAGCAGCTTAAAGTGGCCTGAAGCTTTCTTT | TRBJ1-1 | TRBV7-9 | NA | NA
CASSATSGDEQYF | TGTGCCAGCAGTGCCACTAGCGGGGACGAGCAGTACTTC | TRBJ2-7 | TRBV2 | NA | TRBD2
CASSGTGGPGGGYTF | TGTGCCAGCTCCGGGACAGGGGGCCCGGGGGGTGGCTACACCTTC | TRBJ1-2 | TRBV27 | NA | TRBD1
CASSLNSQETQYF | TGTGCCAGCAGCTTAAACAGCCAAGAGACCCAGTACTTC | TRBJ2-5 | TRBV11-3 | NA | NA
CASSLNRVDGYTF | TGTGCCAGCAGCCTCAACAGGGTAGACGGCTACACCTTC | TRBJ1-2 | TRBV6-2/TRBV6-3 | few | NA
CASSVVTGGTEAFF | TGTGCCAGCAGCGTAGTTACAGGGGGCACTGAAGCTTTCTTT | TRBJ1-1 | TRBV9 | NA | TRBD1
CASTDRGGSNQPQHF | TGTGCCAGCACCGACAGGGGCGGGAGCAATCAGCCCCAGCATTTT | TRBJ1-5 | TRBV27 | once | TRBD1
CASSVRQEGTEAFF | TGTGCCAGCAGCGTCCGGCAGGAGGGTACTGAAGCTTTCTTT | TRBJ1-1 | TRBV9 | once | NA
CASSPMDREETQYF | TGTGCCAGCTCACCAATGGACAGGGAGGAGACCCAGTACTTC | TRBJ2-5 | TRBV18 | NA | TRBD1
CASSVGQGRYTDTQYF | TGTGCCAGCAGCGTAGGCCAGGGAAGATACACAGATACGCAGTATTTT | TRBJ2-3 | TRBV9 | NA | NA
CAAAPSGGTEAFF | TGCGCCGCAGCGCCGAGCGGCGGCACTGAAGCTTTCTTT | TRBJ1-1 | TRBV4-1 | NA | NA
CASSTSGVYEQYF | TGTGCCAGCAGCACTAGCGGGGTTTACGAGCAGTACTTC | TRBJ2-7 | TRBV7-9 | NA | TRBD2
CASSEGPVYGYTF | TGTGCCAGCAGCGAGGGCCCTGTCTATGGCTACACCTTC | TRBJ1-2 | TRBV11-2 | NA | NA